This entry is about one T cell receptor beta chain. Its antigen is currently unknown. This record belongs to a study of long-term antiretroviral therapy in people with HIV. There are 15 residues in the CDR3. The V end lost 3 bases, the J end lost 0 bases, and 10 bases lay between the germline ends. Germline V lookup: CDR1 SGDLS, CDR2 YYNGEE. Sequencing relied on immunoSEQ assay v3.0, run at survey level. Per-sample targets for sequencing were about 35,000-55,000 T-cell genomes. Clones were read by immunoSEQ multiplex PCR, and TCRdb kept only the in-frame ones, dropping some. The sample yields 11,000 to 15,000 clones, 88% seen once. PBMC samples from each donor numbered at least one pre-ART and at least two post-ART. Study results and limitations: Repertoires from HIV showed CDR3 length ranges narrower than those of controls.

The sequence was collected from a man aged 40-49 years with HIV. The specimen comprised unsorted PBMCs, sampled 6.2 years after starting antiretroviral therapy. V is TRBV9 and J is TRBJ2-1, with TRBD2 as a possible D gene (6 bases). CDR3 protein: CASSDYGSSYNEQFF. CDR3 nucleotide sequence: TGTGCCAGCAGCGACTACGGGAGCTCCTACAATGAGCAGTTCTTC.